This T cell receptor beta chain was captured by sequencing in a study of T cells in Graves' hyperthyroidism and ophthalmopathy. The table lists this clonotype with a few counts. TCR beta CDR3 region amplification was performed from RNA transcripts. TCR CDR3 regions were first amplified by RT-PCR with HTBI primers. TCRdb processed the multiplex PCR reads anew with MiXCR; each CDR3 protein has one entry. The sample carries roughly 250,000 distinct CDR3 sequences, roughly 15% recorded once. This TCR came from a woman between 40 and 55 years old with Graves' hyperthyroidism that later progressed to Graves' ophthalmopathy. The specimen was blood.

CDR3 in amino acids: CASSSGQIYGYTF. DNA of the CDR3: TGTGCCAGCAGTTCGGGACAGATCTATGGCTACACCTTC. The chain has TRBV28 and TRBJ1-2, with 7 nucleotides matching TRBD1. Per the germline V gene, CDR1 is MDHEN and CDR2 is SYDVKM. Losses at the gene ends were 4 bases for V and 4 bases for J; bases not matched to a gene: 3. The CDR3 covers 13 residues.